This T cell receptor (beta chain) was retrieved from a study of T-cell reconstitution after alpha-beta-depleted transplantation in children. Study observations and caveats: When one year had passed after transplant, most T-cell counts and diversity came from newly produced T cells. Several hundred expanded graft clones reportedly supplied alpha-beta T cells about two months after transplant. Surviving recipient T cells and intrathymic progenitors accounted for some patients' high TCRbeta diversity at day 60.

Remarks on this clonotype: No antigen is known for it.

Preparation of the TCRbeta library used unique molecular identifiers. TCRdb re-analysed the PCR reads in MiXCR, keeping a single row per CDR3 protein. The data hold about 980,000 distinct CDR3 sequences, with roughly 29% observed a single time. Material: PBMCs, mostly from graft donor cells, obtained 360 days after TCRalphabeta/CD19-depleted stem cell transplant. This clonotype was obtained from a boy under three years old who had a stem cell transplant for SCID, so the T cells may come from the graft donor.

CDR3 coding DNA: TGCGCCAGCAGCTTGGTGGGACTGACAGCCCTCTTTACCTACAATGAGCAGTTCTTC. Translated: CASSLVGLTALFTYNEQFF. J is TRBJ2-1 and V is TRBV5-1; D perhaps matches TRBD2 (6 bases). Trimming shortened V by 0 bases and J by 2 bases, and 21 bases separated the two germline ends. Germline V gene data show CDR1 as SGHRS and CDR2 as YFSETQ. This CDR3 is 19 amino acids long.